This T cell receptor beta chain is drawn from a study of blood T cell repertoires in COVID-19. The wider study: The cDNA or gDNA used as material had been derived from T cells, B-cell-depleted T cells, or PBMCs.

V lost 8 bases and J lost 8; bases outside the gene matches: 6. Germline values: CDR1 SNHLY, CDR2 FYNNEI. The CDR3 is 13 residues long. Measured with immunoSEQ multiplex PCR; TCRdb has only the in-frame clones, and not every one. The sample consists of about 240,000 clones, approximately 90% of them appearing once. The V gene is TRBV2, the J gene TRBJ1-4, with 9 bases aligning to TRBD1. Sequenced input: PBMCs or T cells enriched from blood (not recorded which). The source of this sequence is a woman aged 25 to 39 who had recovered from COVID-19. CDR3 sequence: CASHTGTGEKLFF. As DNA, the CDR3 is TGTGCCAGCCACACCGGGACAGGGGAAAAACTGTTTTTT.